The 16 T cell receptor beta chains presented below share a single source sample, sequenced in a study of cytomegalovirus exposure and HLA in healthy donors. PCR employed 60 Vbeta and 13 Jbeta primers. The data were produced by immunoSEQ multiplex PCR, yet TCRdb's version contains in-frame clones alone and is incomplete. The sample includes about 180,000 clones, roughly 87% seen only once; the top ten take more than 0.4%. The specimen was PBMCs. Source of these receptors: a woman aged 45-59 years in good health and CMV-seronegative.

The chain is built from TRBV23-1 and TRBJ2-7; 10 bases align to TRBD1. TRBV23-1 is reported as an ORF; its role is uncertain. V dropped 1 base and J dropped 6; count of bases not matched to a gene: 6. The CDR3 is 15 residues long. The CDR3 loop reads CASSQWDRGEGEQYF. CDR3 sequence (DNA): TGCGCCAGCAGTCAATGGGACAGGGGAGAAGGCGAGCAGTACTTC.

J is TRBJ2-5 and V is TRBV11-2, with TRBD2 as a possible D gene (5 bases). The CDR3 runs 13 residues. V was clipped by 6 bases and J by 3 bases, with 11 bases between them. Germline CDR1 SGHAT, CDR2 FQNNGV. DNA of the CDR3: TGTGCCAGCAGTCGGGCGCGGGAAGAGACCCAGTACTTC. It translates to CASSRAREETQYF.

This chain uses TRBV29-1 with TRBJ2-7; 7 bases are shared with TRBD1. Trimming cost V 6 bases and J 2 bases; bases outside gene matches: 7. CDR1 is SQVTM, CDR2 ANQGSEA, per germline. This CDR3 has 13 residues. The CDR3 DNA sequence: TGCAGCGTGAACCAACAGGGGACCTACGAGCAGTACTTC. Protein: CSVNQQGTYEQYF.

The rearrangement links TRBV5-1 to TRBJ2-3; 9 bases agree with TRBD1. After removal of 3 bases from V and 2 bases from J, the junction contained 4 bases not matched to a gene. This CDR3 is 15 amino acids long. CDR1 and CDR2 (germline): SGHRS, YFSETQ. The CDR3 DNA is TGCGCCAGCAGCTGGGGACAGGGACCCACAGATACGCAGTATTTT. Amino acids: CASSWGQGPTDTQYF.

The chain has TRBV19 and TRBJ1-2, with 7 bases fitting TRBD1. Germline trimming cut 4 bases from V and 4 bases from J; bases unmatched to any gene: 6. This CDR3 spans 14 amino acids. Germline-derived CDR1 and CDR2 are LNHDA and SQIVND (reference sequence). This chain's CDR3 is CASSRPGGFYGYTF. The CDR3 region has the DNA TGTGCCAGTAGTAGGCCAGGGGGGTTCTATGGCTACACCTTC. The entire variable domain, with the rest obtained from reference TRBV19 and TRBJ1-2, is as follows: DGGITQSPKYLFRKEGQNVTLSCEQNLNHDAMYWYRQDPGQGLRLIYYSQIVNDFQKGDIAEGYSVSREKKESFPLTVTSAQKNPTAFYLCASSRPGGFYGYTFGSGTRLTVV.

This chain links TRBV19 with TRBJ1-4, with D maybe TRBD1 (5 bases). The length of the CDR3 is 15 residues. Germline V gives CDR1 LNHDA, CDR2 SQIVND (reference sequence). Trimming stripped 5 bases from V and 4 bases from J, with 14 bases between. CDR3 sequence (DNA): TGTGCCAGTAGTCCAGAACAGGCGTTTAATGAAAAACTGTTTTTT. Translation: CASSPEQAFNEKLFF.

The CDR3: CASSQGGGTGGPGELFF. CDR3 coding DNA: TGCGCCAGCAGCCAAGGGGGGGGGACAGGGGGCCCCGGGGAGCTGTTTTTT. The V call is TRBV4-3, the J call TRBJ2-2; 12 bases are a match to TRBD1. CDR1 LGHNA and CDR2 YSLEER come from the germline V gene. This CDR3 has 17 amino acids. With 1 base clipped from V and 6 bases from J, the junction kept 6 bases outside the gene matches.

V is TRBV28 and J is TRBJ2-2, with a weak D call TRBD1 (6 bases). Per the germline V gene, CDR1 is MDHEN and CDR2 is SYDVKM. The CDR3 spans 13 residues. Written as DNA, the CDR3 is TGTGCAATAGGACAGACTAACACCGGGGAGCTGTTTTTT. Translating gives CAIGQTNTGELFF.

The CDR3 spells CASSPRSGGGAGWANVLTF. Written as DNA, the CDR3 is TGTGCCAGCAGCCCCCGGTCCGGCGGAGGGGCTGGCTGGGCCAACGTCCTGACTTTC. The chain uses TRBV7-2 and TRBJ2-6; a weak D match, TRBD2 (6 bases). V was clipped by 5 bases and J by 5 bases, with 25 bases between them. This CDR3 comprises 19 residues. From germline, CDR1 is SGHTA and CDR2 FQGNSA.

This sequence joins TRBV20-1 and TRBJ2-7; D ambiguous. CDR3 length: 11 residues. The ends were cut back, 2 bases at V and 6 bases at J, with 8 bases in the middle. Germline V gives CDR1 DFQATT, CDR2 SNEGSKA (reference sequence). Here the CDR3 reads CSARKKSEQYF. CDR3 in DNA: TGCAGTGCTAGAAAAAAGAGCGAGCAGTACTTC.

V usage is TRBV7-8 and J usage is TRBJ1-5, with D perhaps TRBD1 (6 bases). The length of the CDR3 is 15 residues. V was shortened by 5 bases and J by 4 bases, with 15 bases between the two germline ends. Germline CDR1 reads SGHVS; CDR2 reads FQNEAQ. For the CDR3, the DNA is TGTGCCAGCAGCGACCTCGGGACAAAGAATCAGCCCCAGCATTTT. Protein: CASSDLGTKNQPQHF.

The V gene is TRBV30, the J gene TRBJ2-5; 12 bases align to TRBD2. TRBJ2-7 matches the DNA end more closely, so the J call is doubtful. This CDR3 contains 16 residues. Looked up from germline, CDR1 is GTSNPN and CDR2 is SVGIG (reference sequence). Here the CDR3 reads CAWSVGLAGNSYEQYF. Here the CDR3 DNA reads TGTGCCTGGAGCGTTGGACTAGCGGGAAACTCCTACGAGCAGTACTTC.

This clone was seen a few times. The rearrangement uses TRBV4-3 and TRBJ1-2; TRBD1 might be the D (5 bases). V was trimmed by 0 bases and J by 7 bases, leaving 15 bases between them. The CDR3 runs 15 residues. Germline CDR1 and CDR2: LGHNA and YSLEER. CDR3 bases: TGCGCCAGCAGCCAAGAAGGCCAGGGAATTGGTGGCTACACCTTC. It yields the protein CASSQEGQGIGGYTF.

The V gene is TRBV7-2, the J gene TRBJ1-3, with TRBD1 as a possible D gene (5 bases). Trimming stripped 5 bases from V and 3 bases from J, with 11 bases between. Germline V gene data show CDR1 as SGHTA and CDR2 as FQGNSA. The CDR3 extends over 14 amino acids. The CDR3 nucleotides read TGTGCCAGCAGCCCCGGCAGGGTTGGAAACACCATATATTTT. Translating it yields CASSPGRVGNTIYF.

To note about this clone: An end of the junction differs from the germline gene, which may be a read error. CDR3 protein: CASTLGQGGKYEQYF. The DNA for the CDR3 is TGTGCTAGCACCCTAGGACAGGGCGGGAAATACGAGCAGTACTTC. V and J are TRBV7-7 and TRBJ2-7, with 8 bases aligning to TRBD1. This CDR3 spans 15 amino acids. Per the germline V gene, CDR1 is SSHAT and CDR2 is FNYEAQ (reference sequence).

J is TRBJ2-5 and V is TRBV15; the match to TRBD2 covers 16 bases. CDR3 length: 17 amino acids. Losses at the gene ends were 4 bases for V and 5 bases for J; bases not matched to a gene: 7. CDR1 is LNHNV and CDR2 is YYDKDF in the germline V gene (reference sequence). The CDR3 loop reads CATSIGTSGGAGETQYF. CDR3 bases: TGTGCCACCAGCATTGGGACTAGCGGGGGGGCCGGTGAGACCCAGTACTTC.